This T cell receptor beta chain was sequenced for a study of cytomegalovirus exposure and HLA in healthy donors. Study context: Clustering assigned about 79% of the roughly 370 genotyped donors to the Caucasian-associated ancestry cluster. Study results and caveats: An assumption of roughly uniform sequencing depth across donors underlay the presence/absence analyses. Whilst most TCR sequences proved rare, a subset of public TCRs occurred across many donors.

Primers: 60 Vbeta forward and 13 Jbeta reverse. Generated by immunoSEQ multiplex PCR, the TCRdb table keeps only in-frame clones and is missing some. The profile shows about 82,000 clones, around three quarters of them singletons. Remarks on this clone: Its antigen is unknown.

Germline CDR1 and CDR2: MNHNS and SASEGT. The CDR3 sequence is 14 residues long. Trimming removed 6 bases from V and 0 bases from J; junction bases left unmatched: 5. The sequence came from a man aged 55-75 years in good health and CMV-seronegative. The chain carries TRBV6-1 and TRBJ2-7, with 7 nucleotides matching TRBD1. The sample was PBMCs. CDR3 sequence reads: CASRRTGSSYEQYF. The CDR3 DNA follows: TGTGCCAGCAGGAGGACAGGAAGCTCCTACGAGCAGTACTTC.